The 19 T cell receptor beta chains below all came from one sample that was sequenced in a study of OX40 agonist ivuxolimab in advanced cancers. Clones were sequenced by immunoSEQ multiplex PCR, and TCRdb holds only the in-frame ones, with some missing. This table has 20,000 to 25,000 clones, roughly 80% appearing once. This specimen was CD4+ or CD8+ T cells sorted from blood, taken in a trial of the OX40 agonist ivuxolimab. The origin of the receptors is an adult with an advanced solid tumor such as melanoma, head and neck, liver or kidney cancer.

The CDR3 sequence is CASSVTGTYEQYF. The DNA for the CDR3 is TGTGCCAGCAGTGTTACAGGGACCTACGAGCAGTACTTC. V usage is TRBV6-1 and J usage is TRBJ2-5, with D possibly being TRBD1 (6 bases). TRBJ2-7 explains the end of the DNA better; the J call may be wrong. CDR1 and CDR2 (germline): MNHNS, SASEGT. CDR3 length: 13 residues.

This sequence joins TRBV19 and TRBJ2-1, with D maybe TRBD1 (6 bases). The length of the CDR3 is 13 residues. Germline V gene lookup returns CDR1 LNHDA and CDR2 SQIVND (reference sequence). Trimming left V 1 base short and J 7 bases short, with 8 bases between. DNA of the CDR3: TGTGCCAGTAGTATAGCGCAGGGGAATGAGCAGTTCTTC. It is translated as CASSIAQGNEQFF.

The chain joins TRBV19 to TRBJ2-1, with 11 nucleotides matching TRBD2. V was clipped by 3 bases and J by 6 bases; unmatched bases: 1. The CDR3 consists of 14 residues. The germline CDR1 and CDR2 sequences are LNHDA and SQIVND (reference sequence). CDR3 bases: TGTGCCAGTAGTATGGGACTAGCGGCCAATGAGCAGTTCTTC. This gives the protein CASSMGLAANEQFF.

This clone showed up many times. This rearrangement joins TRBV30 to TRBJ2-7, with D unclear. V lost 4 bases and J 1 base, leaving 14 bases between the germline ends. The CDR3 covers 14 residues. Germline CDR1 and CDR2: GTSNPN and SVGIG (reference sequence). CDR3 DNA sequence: TGTGCCTGGACCCGATATGAGCTTTCCTACGAGCAGTACTTC. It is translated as CAWTRYELSYEQYF.

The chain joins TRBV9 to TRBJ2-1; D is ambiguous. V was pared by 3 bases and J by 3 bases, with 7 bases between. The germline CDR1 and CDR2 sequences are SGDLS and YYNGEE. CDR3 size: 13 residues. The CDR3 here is CASSAPGYNEQFF. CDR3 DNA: TGTGCCAGCAGCGCTCCGGGCTACAATGAGCAGTTCTTC.

DNA for the CDR3: TGTGCCAGCAGCGCGCGACTAGCGGGGGGTACTAGCACAGATACGCAGTATTTT. It translates to CASSARLAGGTSTDTQYF. The chain joins TRBV5-4 to TRBJ2-3; TRBD2 aligns across 13 bases. The germline CDR1 and CDR2 sequences are SGHNT and YYREEE (reference sequence). V gave up 4 bases and J gave up 0 bases; unmatched junction bases: 8. This CDR3 is built from 18 residues.

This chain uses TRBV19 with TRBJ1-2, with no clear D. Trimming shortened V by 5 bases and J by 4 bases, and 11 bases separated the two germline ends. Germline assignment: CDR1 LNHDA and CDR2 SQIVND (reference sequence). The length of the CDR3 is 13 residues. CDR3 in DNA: TGTGCCAGTAGTCCGGCCGCGGCCTATGGCTACACCTTC. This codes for CASSPAAAYGYTF. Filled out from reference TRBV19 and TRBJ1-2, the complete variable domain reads DGGITQSPKYLFRKEGQNVTLSCEQNLNHDAMYWYRQDPGQGLRLIYYSQIVNDFQKGDIAEGYSVSREKKESFPLTVTSAQKNPTAFYLCASSPAAAYGYTFGSGTRLTVV.

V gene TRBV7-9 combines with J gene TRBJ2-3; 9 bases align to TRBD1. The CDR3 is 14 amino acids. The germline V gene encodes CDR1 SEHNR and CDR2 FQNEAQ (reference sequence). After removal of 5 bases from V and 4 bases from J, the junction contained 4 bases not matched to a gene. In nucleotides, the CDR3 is TGTGCCAGCAGCCTACAGGGGGCTGCAGATACGCAGTATTTT. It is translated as CASSLQGAADTQYF.

The CDR3 sequence is CASSIDPLAGGWYNEQFF. The DNA of the CDR3 is TGTGCCAGTAGTATAGATCCGCTAGCGGGAGGTTGGTACAATGAGCAGTTCTTC. V is TRBV19 and J is TRBJ2-1; 11 positions agree with TRBD2. This CDR3 is built from 18 residues. Unmatched junction bases numbered 8, after V lost 0 bases and J lost 4 bases. Germline lookup yields CDR1 LNHDA and CDR2 SQIVND (reference sequence).

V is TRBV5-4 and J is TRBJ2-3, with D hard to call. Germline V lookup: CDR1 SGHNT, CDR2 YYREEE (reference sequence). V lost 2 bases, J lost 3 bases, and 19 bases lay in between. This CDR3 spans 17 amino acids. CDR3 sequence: CASSFTGRPFRTDTQYF. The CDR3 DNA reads TGTGCCAGCAGCTTCACCGGACGGCCTTTTAGGACAGATACGCAGTATTTT. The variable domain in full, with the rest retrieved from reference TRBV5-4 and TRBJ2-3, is ETGVTQSPTHLIKTRGQQVTLRCSSQSGHNTVSWYQQALGQGPQFIFQYYREEENGRGNFPPRFSGLQFPNYSSELNVNALELDDSALYLCASSFTGRPFRTDTQYFGPGTRLTVL.

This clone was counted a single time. CDR3 DNA sequence: TGTGCCAGCACCGAGGCCCTGGGCAACCAAGAGACCCAGTACTTC. It yields the protein CASTEALGNQETQYF. The V and J genes are TRBV28 and TRBJ2-5; D is uncertain. The CDR3 is 15 residues long. Trimming shortened V by 7 bases and J by 0 bases, and 15 bases separated the two germline ends. CDR1 and CDR2 (germline): MDHEN, SYDVKM.

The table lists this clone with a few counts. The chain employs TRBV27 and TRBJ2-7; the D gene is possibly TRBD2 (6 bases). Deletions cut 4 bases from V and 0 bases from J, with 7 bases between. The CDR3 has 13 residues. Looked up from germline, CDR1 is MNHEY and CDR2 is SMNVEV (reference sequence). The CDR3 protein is CASSYGGSYEQYF. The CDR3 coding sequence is TGTGCCAGCAGTTACGGGGGCTCCTACGAGCAGTACTTC.

CDR3: CASSLTTSSTDTQYF. In DNA form, the CDR3 reads TGTGCCAGCAGCTTAACTACATCTAGCACAGATACGCAGTATTTT. The V call is TRBV11-2, the J call TRBJ2-3, with unresolved D. CDR3 size: 15 residues. Germline CDR1 and CDR2: SGHAT and FQNNGV. V was shortened by 2 bases and J by 0 bases, with 9 bases between the two germline ends.

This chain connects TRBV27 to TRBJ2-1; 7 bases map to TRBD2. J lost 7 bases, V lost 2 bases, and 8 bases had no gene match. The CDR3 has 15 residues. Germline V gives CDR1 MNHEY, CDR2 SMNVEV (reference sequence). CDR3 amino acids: CASSLAGEHRNEQFF. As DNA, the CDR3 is TGTGCCAGCAGTTTAGCGGGGGAACACCGGAATGAGCAGTTCTTC.

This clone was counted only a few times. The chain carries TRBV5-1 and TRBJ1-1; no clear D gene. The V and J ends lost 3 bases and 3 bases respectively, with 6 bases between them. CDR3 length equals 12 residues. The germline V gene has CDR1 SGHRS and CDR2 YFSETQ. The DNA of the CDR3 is TGCGCCAGCAGCTCGCAGGACACTGAAGCTTTCTTT. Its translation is CASSSQDTEAFF.

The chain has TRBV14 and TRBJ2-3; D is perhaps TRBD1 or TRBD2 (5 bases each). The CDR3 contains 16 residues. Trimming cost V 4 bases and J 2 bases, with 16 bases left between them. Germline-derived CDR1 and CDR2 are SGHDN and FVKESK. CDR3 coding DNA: TGTGCCAGCAGCCTTTGGTGGTCAGGGACCACAGATACGCAGTATTTT. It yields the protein CASSLWWSGTTDTQYF.

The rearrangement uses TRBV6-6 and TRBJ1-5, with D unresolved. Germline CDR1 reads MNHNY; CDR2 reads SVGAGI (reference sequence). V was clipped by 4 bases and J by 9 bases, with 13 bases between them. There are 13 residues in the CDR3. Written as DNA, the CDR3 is TGTGCCAGCAGTTTCACCTACGCGTCGCCCCAGCATTTT. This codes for CASSFTYASPQHF.

DNA for the CDR3: TGCAGTGCTAACAGGGGGGATACGCAGTATTTT. It is translated as CSANRGDTQYF. The chain employs TRBV20-1 and TRBJ2-3; 8 nucleotides line up with TRBD1. Germline CDR1 and CDR2: DFQATT and SNEGSKA (reference sequence). This CDR3 spans 11 amino acids. The J segment lost 6 bases and the V segment lost 4 bases, leaving 0 bases of the junction unmatched.

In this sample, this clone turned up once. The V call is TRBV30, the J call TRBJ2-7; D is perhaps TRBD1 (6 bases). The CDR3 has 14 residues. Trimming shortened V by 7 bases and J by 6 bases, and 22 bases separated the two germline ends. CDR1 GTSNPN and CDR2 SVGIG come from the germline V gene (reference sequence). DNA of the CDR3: TGTGCCTCAACCACAGGGATGGGAGTCCTCGAGCAGTACTTC. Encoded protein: CASTTGMGVLEQYF.